A single sample gave rise to the 17 T cell receptor beta chains below, sequenced in a study of OX40 agonist ivuxolimab in advanced cancers. TCRdb keeps only in-frame clones here, not all; method: immunoSEQ multiplex PCR. The data contain roughly 61,000 clones, approximately 92% of them seen just once; the ten biggest clones take up around 25%. Sequences were derived from CD4+ or CD8+ T cells sorted from blood, sampled in a trial of the OX40 agonist ivuxolimab. These receptors originate from an adult with an advanced solid tumor such as melanoma, head and neck, liver or kidney cancer.

This clone was seen only once. The chain couples TRBV11-2 to TRBJ2-3; no clear D. Trimming stripped 0 bases from V and 3 bases from J, with 4 bases between. This CDR3 is 13 amino acids long. CDR1 and CDR2 from the germline V gene are SGHAT and FQNNGV. The CDR3 region has the DNA TGTGCCAGCAGCTTAGATACGACAGATACGCAGTATTTT. This gives the protein CASSLDTTDTQYF.

This chain uses TRBV6-5 with TRBJ1-2, with D tentatively TRBD1 (5 bases). With 10 bases removed from V and 12 bases from J, the gap between germline ends came to 15 bases. The CDR3 covers 10 residues. Germline V gives CDR1 MNHEY, CDR2 SVGAGI. The CDR3 spells CATKGKEDTF. For the CDR3, the DNA is TGTGCCACGAAGGGGAAGGAGGACACCTTC.

The chain employs TRBV15 and TRBJ2-3; D call uncertain. Germline V CDR1 and CDR2: LNHNV, YYDKDF (reference sequence). This CDR3 spans 13 amino acids. The germline V and J ends were trimmed by 8 bases and 0 bases, with 9 bases remaining between them. CDR3 sequence reads: CATRQPSTDTQYF. The DNA for the CDR3 is TGTGCCACCCGGCAGCCTAGCACAGATACGCAGTATTTT.

The rearrangement joins TRBV10-2 to TRBJ2-7; no reliable D call. V lost 5 bases, J lost 0 bases, and 11 bases lay in between. Germline loops: CDR1 WSHSY, CDR2 SAAADI. This CDR3 is built from 14 residues. The CDR3 DNA reads as TGCGCCAGCAGTTTCATTAAGAGCTCCTACGAGCAGTACGTC. Residues: CASSFIKSSYEQYV.

The chain has TRBV27 and TRBJ2-7, with D possibly TRBD2 on 6 matching bases. V was shortened by 5 bases and J by 3 bases, with 8 bases between the two germline ends. Germline loops: CDR1 MNHEY, CDR2 SMNVEV (reference sequence). The CDR3 length is 12 residues. The CDR3: CASSPGGYEQYV. CDR3 in DNA: TGTGCCAGCAGTCCCGGGGGCTACGAGCAGTACGTC.

This clone was observed once. This chain joins TRBV28 and TRBJ2-1; D possibly corresponds to TRBD2 (6 bases). V was shortened by 5 bases and J by 7 bases, with 18 bases between the two germline ends. Germline CDR1 MDHEN, CDR2 SYDVKM. This CDR3 has 15 residues. The CDR3 nucleotides are TGTGCCAGCAGTGCCCAAGTGGGGGGATTAAATGAGCAGTTCTTC. This gives the protein CASSAQVGGLNEQFF.

The rearrangement links TRBV28 to TRBJ1-1, with D possibly matching TRBD1 (5 bases). With 2 bases removed from V and 3 bases from J, the gap between germline ends came to 16 bases. The CDR3 consists of 16 residues. Germline V gene lookup returns CDR1 MDHEN and CDR2 SYDVKM. DNA of the CDR3: TGTGCCAGCAGTTTAGGCGGGACGCCCCGGCACACTGAAGCTTTCTTT. Protein product: CASSLGGTPRHTEAFF.

The V call is TRBV30, the J call TRBJ1-5, with TRBD1 identical over 7 bases. There are 15 residues in the CDR3. The V gene's germline CDR1 is GTSNPN and CDR2 SVGIG (reference sequence). With V trimmed by 8 bases and J by 2 bases, 12 bases remained unmatched. DNA for the CDR3: TGTGCCAGCCGACAGGGAAGGTTAGGCAATCAGCCCCAGCATTTT. This gives the protein CASRQGRLGNQPQHF.

The rearrangement joins TRBV29-1 to TRBJ2-1, with no clear D. The CDR3 spans 11 residues. Trimming stripped 3 bases from V and 6 bases from J, with 6 bases between. CDR1 SQVTM and CDR2 ANQGSEA come from the germline V gene. CDR3 coding DNA: TGCAGCGTTGACCAATTCAATGAGCAGTTCTTC. This gives the protein CSVDQFNEQFF.

The J gene is TRBJ2-7, the V gene TRBV6-1, with TRBD2 identical over 7 bases. V lost 7 bases and J lost 3; bases outside the gene matches: 9. Germline CDR1 is MNHNS and CDR2 is SASEGT. The CDR3 totals 14 residues. The DNA of the CDR3 is TGTGCCAGCACGTTCCGGAGGGAGGGCTACGAGCAGTACTTC. Its protein product is CASTFRREGYEQYF.

J is TRBJ1-2 and V is TRBV28; D is perhaps TRBD1 (6 bases). The CDR3 is 13 amino acids. In germline, CDR1 is MDHEN, CDR2 SYDVKM. Trimming shortened V by 2 bases and J by 4 bases, and 8 bases separated the two germline ends. In DNA form, the CDR3 reads TGTGCCAGCAGTTTACAGGGGCTCTATGGCTACACCTTC. This sequence encodes CASSLQGLYGYTF.

The chain is built from TRBV20-1 and TRBJ1-3; no clear D. Trimming shortened V by 8 bases and J by 8 bases, and 13 bases separated the two germline ends. This CDR3 comprises 11 residues. Germline V gene lookup returns CDR1 DFQATT and CDR2 SNEGSKA (reference sequence). CDR3 amino acids: CSTTVLDTIYF. CDR3 nucleotides: TGCAGTACGACCGTACTGGACACCATATATTTT.

CDR3 protein: CASSFVSNEKLFF. The CDR3 region has the DNA TGTGCCAGCAGCTTCGTCAGCAATGAAAAACTGTTTTTT. The chain links TRBV7-2 to TRBJ1-4; D remains unclear. The V gene lost 3 bases and the J gene lost 5 bases, with 7 bases spanning the gap. Germline V CDR1 and CDR2: SGHTA, FQGNSA. The CDR3 extends over 13 amino acids.

This chain connects TRBV7-9 to TRBJ2-1; 7 positions match TRBD1. Germline CDR1 SEHNR, CDR2 FQNEAQ (reference sequence). This CDR3 comprises 16 residues. The V segment lost 4 bases and the J segment 3 bases; nucleotides outside the gene matches: 9. CDR3 amino acids: CASSSRQGEFYNEQFF. Here the CDR3 DNA reads TGTGCCAGCAGCTCCCGACAGGGCGAATTCTACAATGAGCAGTTCTTC.

This sequence joins TRBV6-1 and TRBJ2-5; 9 nucleotides agree with TRBD2. The CDR3 is 15 amino acids. Losses at the gene ends were 0 bases for V and 4 bases for J; bases not matched to a gene: 3. The germline V gene encodes CDR1 MNHNS and CDR2 SASEGT. The CDR3 coding sequence is TGTGCCAGCAGTGAAGCGGCGGGAGGGCCAGAGACCCAGTACTTC. It encodes CASSEAAGGPETQYF.

The genes are TRBV28 and TRBJ1-4, with 8 bases fitting TRBD1. V lost 6 bases to trimming and J lost 2 bases; unmatched junction nucleotides: 11. Germline values: CDR1 MDHEN, CDR2 SYDVKM. The CDR3 has 17 residues. The chain's CDR3 is CASRADRVSATNEKLFF. CDR3 in DNA: TGTGCCAGCAGAGCGGACAGGGTTAGTGCGACTAATGAAAAACTGTTTTTT.

J is TRBJ2-3 and V is TRBV11-1, with D hard to call. Trimming left V 3 bases short and J 2 bases short, with 0 bases between. The CDR3 covers 11 residues. Germline CDR1 SGHAT, CDR2 FQDESV (reference sequence). This chain's CDR3 is CASSFTDTQYF. CDR3 DNA: TGTGCCAGCAGCTTCACAGATACGCAGTATTTT.